This entry is about one T cell receptor (beta chain). A junction end diverges from the germline sequence, so it may reflect a read error. Germline V gene lookup returns CDR1 SQVTM and CDR2 ANQGSEA. CDR3 length: 14 amino acids. Libraries were prepared by immunoSEQ multiplex PCR; TCRdb keeps only in-frame clonotypes and omits some of them. Of tens of thousands of clones in the sample, roughly 80% were seen once. The entry originates in a study of control samples from healthy donors and cancer patients. The sample comprised blood. The sequence was obtained from a man in his fifties in good health. V is TRBV29-1 and J is TRBJ2-1, with 8 nucleotides matching TRBD2. In nucleotides, the CDR3 is TGCAGCGTTGAAGATCAGGGGACTAGACCCACGCGGGTCTTC. Translating it yields CSVEDQGTRPTRVF.